The clone carrying this T cell receptor beta chain was seen a handful of times. The data derive from a study of T cell repertoires in MIS-A myocarditis. Libraries were prepared by immunoSEQ multiplex PCR; TCRdb keeps only in-frame clonotypes and omits some of them. This sample carries about 11,000 clones, roughly four fifths of them seen once, and the ten largest clones take around 29%. Germline values: CDR1 WSHSY, CDR2 SAAADI. This CDR3 is built from 15 residues. V lost 1 base and J 7 bases, leaving 16 bases between the germline ends. The receptor was derived from a man younger than 35 with fulminant myocarditis from multisystem inflammatory syndrome in adults (MIS-A) after COVID-19. The rearrangement joins TRBV10-2 to TRBJ2-5; no reliable D call. Specimen: right ventricle heart tissue obtained at autopsy. Written as DNA, the CDR3 is TGCGCCAGCAGTGAGTTTGAAGGGCCCCCTGGGACCCAGTACTTC. It codes for CASSEFEGPPGTQYF.